The following is a TCR beta chain sequence with its context. This record comes from a study of blood T cell repertoires in COVID-19. The germline gives CDR1 SGHRS, CDR2 YFSETQ. After removal of 0 bases from V and 5 bases from J, the junction contained 4 bases not matched to a gene. This CDR3 comprises 15 residues. TCRdb keeps only in-frame clones here, not all; method: immunoSEQ multiplex PCR. The profile covers about 480,000 clones, with around 89% appearing a single time and over 4% taken by the ten largest. The sequenced material came from peripheral blood. This TCR derives from a woman younger than 45 with acute or convalescent COVID-19. This rearrangement joins TRBV5-1 to TRBJ2-1, with 8 positions matching TRBD2. CDR3 protein: CASSLVAGWDNEQFF. CDR3 in DNA: TGCGCCAGCAGCTTGGTAGCGGGGTGGGACAATGAGCAGTTCTTC. Full variable domain (missing parts from reference TRBV5-1 and TRBJ2-1): KAGVTQTPRYLIKTRGQQVTLSCSPISGHRSVSWYQQTPGQGLQFLFEYFSETQRNKGNFPGRFSGRQFSNSRSEMNVSTLELGDSALYLCASSLVAGWDNEQFFGPGTRLTVL.